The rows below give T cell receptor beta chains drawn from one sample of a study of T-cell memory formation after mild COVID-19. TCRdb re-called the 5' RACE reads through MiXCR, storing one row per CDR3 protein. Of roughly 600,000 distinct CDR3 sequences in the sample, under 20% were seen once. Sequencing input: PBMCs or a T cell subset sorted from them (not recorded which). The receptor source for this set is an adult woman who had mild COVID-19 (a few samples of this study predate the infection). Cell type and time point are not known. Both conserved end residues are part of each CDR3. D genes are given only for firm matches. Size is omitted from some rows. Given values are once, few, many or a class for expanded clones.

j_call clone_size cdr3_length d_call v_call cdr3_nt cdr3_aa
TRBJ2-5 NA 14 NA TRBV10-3 TGTGCCATCACCCTACTCGACAGACAAGAGACCCAGTACTTC CAITLLDRQETQYF
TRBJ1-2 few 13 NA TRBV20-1 TGCAGTGCTAGAAGCGGTCTCCTCTATGGCTACACCTTC CSARSGLLYGYTF
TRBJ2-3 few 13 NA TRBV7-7 TGTGCTAGCGCCAGAGGGCCGGGAGATACGCAGTATTTT CASARGPGDTQYF
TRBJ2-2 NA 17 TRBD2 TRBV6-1 TGTGCCAGCAGTGAACTTTCCGGACTAGCGAACACCGGGGAGCTGTTTTTT CASSELSGLANTGELFF
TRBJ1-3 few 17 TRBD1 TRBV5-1 TGCGCCAGCAGCTTGGAGGGACAGGGGCTCTCTGGAAACACCATATATTTT CASSLEGQGLSGNTIYF
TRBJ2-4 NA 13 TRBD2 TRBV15 TGTGCCACCAGCACTCCTGAGCGGGGGGACTCTGGCTTC CATSTPERGDSGF
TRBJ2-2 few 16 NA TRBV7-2 TGTGCCAGCAGCCTCCACGGAGGGGGAATTTCCGGGGAGCTGTTTTTT CASSLHGGGISGELFF
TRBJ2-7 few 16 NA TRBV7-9 TGTGCCAGCAGCACTCACATGGGACTCCAGCCCTACGAGCAGTACTTC CASSTHMGLQPYEQYF
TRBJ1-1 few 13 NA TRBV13 TGTGCCAGCAGCTTCGGGGGCCTCTACGAAGCTTTCTTT CASSFGGLYEAFF
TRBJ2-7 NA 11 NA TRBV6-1 TGTGCCAGCCACAAGAGCTACGAGCAGTACTTC CASHKSYEQYF
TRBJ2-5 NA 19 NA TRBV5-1 TGCGCCAGCAGCTTCTCCCCCTCAAGCATCGGTGCACGCCAAGAGACCCAGTACTTC CASSFSPSSIGARQETQYF
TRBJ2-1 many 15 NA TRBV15 TGTGCCACCAGCAGAGACAGGGGATCCTACAATGAGCAGTTCTTC CATSRDRGSYNEQFF
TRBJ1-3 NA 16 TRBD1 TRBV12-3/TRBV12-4 TGTGCCAGCAGTCAGAGAGGGACAGGGACTGGAAACACCATATATTTT CASSQRGTGTGNTIYF
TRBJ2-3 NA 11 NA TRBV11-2 TGTGCCAGCAGCTCGCGCCTGGCGCAGTATTTT CASSSRLAQYF
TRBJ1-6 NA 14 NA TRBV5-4 TGTGCCAGCAGCTTTGGAGGGGACAATTCACCCCTCCACTTT CASSFGGDNSPLHF
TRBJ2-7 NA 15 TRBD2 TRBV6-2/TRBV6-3 TGTGCCAGCAGTTCAAAGACTAGCGGGAACTACGAGCAGTACTTC CASSSKTSGNYEQYF
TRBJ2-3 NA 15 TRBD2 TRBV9 TGTGCCAGCTCCTTAAAGCGGGACCCAACAGATACGCAGTATTTT CASSLKRDPTDTQYF
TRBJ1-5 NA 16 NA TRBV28 TGTGCCAGCAGTTTATGGCGGGGAGGGCACAATCAGCCCCAGCATTTT CASSLWRGGHNQPQHF
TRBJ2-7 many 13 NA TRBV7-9 TGTGCCAGCAGCCCAGGGACGGACTACGAGCAGTACTTC CASSPGTDYEQYF
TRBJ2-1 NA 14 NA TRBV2 TGTGCCAGCAGTCTCAGCGACTTTTACAATGAGCAGTTCTTC CASSLSDFYNEQFF
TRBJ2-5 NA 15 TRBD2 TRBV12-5 TGTGCTAGTGGTCCGGGGACTAGCGTAGAAGAGACCCAGTACTTC CASGPGTSVEETQYF
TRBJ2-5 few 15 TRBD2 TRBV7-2 TGTGCCAGCAGAATAGCGGGAGTGATCCAAGAGACCCAGTACTTC CASRIAGVIQETQYF